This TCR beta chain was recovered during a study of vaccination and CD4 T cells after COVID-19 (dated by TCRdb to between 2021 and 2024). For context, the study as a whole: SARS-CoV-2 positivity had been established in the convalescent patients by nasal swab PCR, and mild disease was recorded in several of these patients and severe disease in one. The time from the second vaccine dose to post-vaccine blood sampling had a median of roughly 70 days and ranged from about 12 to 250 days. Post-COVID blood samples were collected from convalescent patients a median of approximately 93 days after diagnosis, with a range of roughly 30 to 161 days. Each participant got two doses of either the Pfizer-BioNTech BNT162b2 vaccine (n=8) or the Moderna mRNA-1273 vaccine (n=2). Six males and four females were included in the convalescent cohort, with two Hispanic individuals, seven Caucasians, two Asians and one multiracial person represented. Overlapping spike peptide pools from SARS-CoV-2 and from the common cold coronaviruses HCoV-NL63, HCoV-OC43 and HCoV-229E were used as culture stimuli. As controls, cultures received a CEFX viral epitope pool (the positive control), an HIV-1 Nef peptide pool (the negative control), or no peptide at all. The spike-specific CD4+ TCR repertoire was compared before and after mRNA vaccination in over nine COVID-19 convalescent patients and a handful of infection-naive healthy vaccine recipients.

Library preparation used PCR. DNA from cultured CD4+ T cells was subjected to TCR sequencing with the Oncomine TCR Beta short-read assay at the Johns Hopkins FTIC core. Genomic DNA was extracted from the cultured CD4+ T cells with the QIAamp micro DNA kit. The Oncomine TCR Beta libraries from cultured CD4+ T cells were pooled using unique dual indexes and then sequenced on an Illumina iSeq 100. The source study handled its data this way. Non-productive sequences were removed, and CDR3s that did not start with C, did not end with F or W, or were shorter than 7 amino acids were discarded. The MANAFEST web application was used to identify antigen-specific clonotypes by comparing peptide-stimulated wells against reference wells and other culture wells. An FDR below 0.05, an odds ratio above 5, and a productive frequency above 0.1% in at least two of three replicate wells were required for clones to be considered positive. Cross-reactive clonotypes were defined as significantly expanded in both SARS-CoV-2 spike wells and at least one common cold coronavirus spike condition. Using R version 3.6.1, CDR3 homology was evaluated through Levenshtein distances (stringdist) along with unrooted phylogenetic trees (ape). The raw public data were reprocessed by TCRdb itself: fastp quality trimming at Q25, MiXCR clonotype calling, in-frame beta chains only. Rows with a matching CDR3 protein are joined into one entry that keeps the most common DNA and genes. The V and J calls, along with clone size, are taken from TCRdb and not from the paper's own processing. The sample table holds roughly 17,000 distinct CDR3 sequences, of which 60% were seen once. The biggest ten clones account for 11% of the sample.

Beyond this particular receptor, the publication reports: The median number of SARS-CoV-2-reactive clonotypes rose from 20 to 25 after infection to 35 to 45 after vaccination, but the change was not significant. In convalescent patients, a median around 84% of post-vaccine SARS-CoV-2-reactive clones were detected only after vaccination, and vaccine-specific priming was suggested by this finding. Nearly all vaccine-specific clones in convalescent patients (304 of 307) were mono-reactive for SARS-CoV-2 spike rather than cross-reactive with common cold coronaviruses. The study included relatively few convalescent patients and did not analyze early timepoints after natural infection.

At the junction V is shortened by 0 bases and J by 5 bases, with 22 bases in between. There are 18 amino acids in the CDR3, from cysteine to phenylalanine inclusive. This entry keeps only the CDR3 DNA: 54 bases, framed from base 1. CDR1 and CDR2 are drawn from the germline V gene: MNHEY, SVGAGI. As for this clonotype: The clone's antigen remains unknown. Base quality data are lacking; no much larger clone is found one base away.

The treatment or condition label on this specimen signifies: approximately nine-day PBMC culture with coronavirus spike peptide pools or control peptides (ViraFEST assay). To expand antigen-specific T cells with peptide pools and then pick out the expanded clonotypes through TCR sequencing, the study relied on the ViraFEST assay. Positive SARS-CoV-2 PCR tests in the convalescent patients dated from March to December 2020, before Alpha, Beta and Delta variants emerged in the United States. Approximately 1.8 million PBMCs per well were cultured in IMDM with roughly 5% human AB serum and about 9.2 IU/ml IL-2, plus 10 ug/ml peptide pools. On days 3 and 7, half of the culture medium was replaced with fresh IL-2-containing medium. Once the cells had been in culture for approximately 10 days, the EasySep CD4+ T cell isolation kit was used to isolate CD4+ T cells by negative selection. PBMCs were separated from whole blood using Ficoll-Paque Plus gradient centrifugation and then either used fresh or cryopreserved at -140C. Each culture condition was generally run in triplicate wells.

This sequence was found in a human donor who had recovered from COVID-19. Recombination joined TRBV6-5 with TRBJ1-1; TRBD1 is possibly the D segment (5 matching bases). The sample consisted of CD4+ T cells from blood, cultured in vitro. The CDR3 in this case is CASSYSIRKGRGWTEAFF. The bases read TGTGCCAGCAGTTACTCGATACGAAAGGGACGAGGTTGGACTGAAGCTTTCTTT.